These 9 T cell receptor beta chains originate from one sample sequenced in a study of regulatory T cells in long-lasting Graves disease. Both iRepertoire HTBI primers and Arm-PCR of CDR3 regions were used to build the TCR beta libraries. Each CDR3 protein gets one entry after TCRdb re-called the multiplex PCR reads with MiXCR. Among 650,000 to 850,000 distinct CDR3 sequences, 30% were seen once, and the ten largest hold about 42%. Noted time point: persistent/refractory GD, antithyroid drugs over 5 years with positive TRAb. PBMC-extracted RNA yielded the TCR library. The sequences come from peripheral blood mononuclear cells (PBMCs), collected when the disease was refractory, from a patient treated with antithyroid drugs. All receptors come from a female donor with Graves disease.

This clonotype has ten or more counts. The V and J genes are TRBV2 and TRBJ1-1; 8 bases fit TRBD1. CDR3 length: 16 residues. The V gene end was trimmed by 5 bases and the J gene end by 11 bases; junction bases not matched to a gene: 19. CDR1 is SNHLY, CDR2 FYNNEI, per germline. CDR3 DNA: TGTGCCAGCAGTAGAGAAGAAGGACAGGGATCAATGGCCGCTTTCTTT. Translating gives CASSREEGQGSMAAFF.

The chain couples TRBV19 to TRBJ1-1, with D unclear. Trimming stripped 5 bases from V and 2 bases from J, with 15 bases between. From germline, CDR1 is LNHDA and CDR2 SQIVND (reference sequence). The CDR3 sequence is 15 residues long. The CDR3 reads CASSPRSIANTEAFF. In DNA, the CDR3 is TGTGCCAGTAGTCCTCGATCTATCGCCAACACTGAAGCTTTCTTT.

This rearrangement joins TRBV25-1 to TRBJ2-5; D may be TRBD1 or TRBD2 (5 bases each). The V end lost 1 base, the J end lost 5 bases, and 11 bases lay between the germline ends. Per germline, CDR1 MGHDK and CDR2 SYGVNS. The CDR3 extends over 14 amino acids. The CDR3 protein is CASSESGRGETQYF. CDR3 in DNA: TGTGCCAGCAGTGAATCAGGGAGAGGGGAGACCCAGTACTTC.

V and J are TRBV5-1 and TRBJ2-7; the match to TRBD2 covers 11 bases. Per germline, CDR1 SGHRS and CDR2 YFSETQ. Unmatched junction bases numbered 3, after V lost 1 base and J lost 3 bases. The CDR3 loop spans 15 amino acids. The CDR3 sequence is CASSLNLAGGYEQYF. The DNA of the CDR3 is TGCGCCAGCAGCTTGAATCTAGCGGGAGGCTACGAGCAGTACTTC. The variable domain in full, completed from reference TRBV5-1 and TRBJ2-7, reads KAGVTQTPRYLIKTRGQQVTLSCSPISGHRSVSWYQQTPGQGLQFLFEYFSETQRNKGNFPGRFSGRQFSNSRSEMNVSTLELGDSALYLCASSLNLAGGYEQYFGPGTRLTVT.

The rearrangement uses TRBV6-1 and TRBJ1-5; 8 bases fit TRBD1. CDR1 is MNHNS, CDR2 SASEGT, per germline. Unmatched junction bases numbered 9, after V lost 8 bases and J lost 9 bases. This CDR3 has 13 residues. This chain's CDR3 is CASAGQGGRPQHF. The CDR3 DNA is TGTGCCAGCGCAGGACAGGGTGGCCGGCCCCAGCATTTT.

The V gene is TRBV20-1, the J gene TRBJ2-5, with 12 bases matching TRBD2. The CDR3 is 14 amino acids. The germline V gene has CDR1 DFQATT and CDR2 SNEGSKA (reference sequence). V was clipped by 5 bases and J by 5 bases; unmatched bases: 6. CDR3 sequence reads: CSASTGTSGETQYF. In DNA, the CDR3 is TGCAGTGCTTCTACCGGGACTAGCGGGGAGACCCAGTACTTC.

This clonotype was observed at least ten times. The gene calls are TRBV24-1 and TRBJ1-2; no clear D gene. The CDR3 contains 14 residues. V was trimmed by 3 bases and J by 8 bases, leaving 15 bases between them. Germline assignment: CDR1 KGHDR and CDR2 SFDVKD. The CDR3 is CATSDPDRIWGYTF. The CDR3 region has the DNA TGTGCCACCAGTGATCCTGACCGGATTTGGGGCTACACCTTC.

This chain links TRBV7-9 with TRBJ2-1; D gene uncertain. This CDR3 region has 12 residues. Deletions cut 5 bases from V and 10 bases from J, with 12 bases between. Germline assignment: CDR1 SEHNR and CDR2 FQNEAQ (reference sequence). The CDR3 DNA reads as TGTGCCAGCAGCATGATAGGCGACGAGCAGTTCTTC. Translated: CASSMIGDEQFF.

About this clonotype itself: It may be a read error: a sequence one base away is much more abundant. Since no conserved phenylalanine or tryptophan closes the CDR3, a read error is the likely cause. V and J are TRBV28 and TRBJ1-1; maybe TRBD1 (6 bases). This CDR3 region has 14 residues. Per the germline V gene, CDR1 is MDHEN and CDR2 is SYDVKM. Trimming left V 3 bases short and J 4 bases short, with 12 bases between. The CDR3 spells CASSFRGGITEAFS. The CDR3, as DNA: TGTGCCAGCAGTTTCAGGGGAGGGATCACTGAAGCTTTCTCT.